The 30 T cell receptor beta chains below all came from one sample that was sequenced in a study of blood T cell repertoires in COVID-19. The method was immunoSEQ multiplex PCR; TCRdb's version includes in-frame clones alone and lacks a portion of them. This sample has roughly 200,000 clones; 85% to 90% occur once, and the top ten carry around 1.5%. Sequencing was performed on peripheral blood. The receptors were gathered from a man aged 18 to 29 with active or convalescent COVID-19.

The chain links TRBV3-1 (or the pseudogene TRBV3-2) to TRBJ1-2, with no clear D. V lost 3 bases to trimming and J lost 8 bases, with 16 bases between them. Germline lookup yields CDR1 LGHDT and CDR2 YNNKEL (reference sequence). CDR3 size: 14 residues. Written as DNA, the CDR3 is TGTGCCAGCAGCCATGACGGGATCTTAAACGGCTACACCTTC. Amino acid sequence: CASSHDGILNGYTF.

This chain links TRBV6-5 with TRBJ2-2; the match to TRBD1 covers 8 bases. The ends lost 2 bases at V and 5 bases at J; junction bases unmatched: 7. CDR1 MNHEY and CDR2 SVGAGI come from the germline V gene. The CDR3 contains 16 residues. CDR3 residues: CASSYITGGLTGELFF. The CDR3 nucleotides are TGTGCCAGCAGTTACATAACAGGGGGATTGACCGGGGAGCTGTTTTTT.

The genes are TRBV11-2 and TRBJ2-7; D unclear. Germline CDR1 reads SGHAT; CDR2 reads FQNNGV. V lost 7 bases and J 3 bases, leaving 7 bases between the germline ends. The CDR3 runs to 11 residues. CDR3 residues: CASTSFYEQYF. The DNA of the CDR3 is TGTGCCAGCACTAGTTTCTACGAGCAGTACTTC.

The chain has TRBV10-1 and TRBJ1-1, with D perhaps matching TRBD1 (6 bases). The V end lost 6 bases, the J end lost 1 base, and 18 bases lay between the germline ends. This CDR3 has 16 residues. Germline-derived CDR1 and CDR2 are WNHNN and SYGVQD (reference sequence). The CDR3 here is CASSTRPQGKNTEAFF. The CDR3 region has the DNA TGCGCCAGCAGCACTAGACCCCAGGGGAAGAACACTGAAGCTTTCTTT.

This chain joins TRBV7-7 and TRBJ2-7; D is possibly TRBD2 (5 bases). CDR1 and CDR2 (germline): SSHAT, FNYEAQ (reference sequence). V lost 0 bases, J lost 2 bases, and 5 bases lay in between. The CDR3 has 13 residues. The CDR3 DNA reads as TGTGCCAGCAGCTTAGCGGAGGCCTACGAGCAGTACTTC. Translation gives CASSLAEAYEQYF.

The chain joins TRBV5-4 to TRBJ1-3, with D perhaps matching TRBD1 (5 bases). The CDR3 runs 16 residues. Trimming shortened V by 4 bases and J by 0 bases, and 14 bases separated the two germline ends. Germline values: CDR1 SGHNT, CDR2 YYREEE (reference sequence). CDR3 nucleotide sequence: TGTGCCAGCAGCGTGATGACAGCGTACTCTGGAAACACCATATATTTT. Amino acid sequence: CASSVMTAYSGNTIYF.

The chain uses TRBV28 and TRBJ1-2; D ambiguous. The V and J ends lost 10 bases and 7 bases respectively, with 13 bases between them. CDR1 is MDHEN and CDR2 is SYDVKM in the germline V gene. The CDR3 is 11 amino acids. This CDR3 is CATGSSRGYTF. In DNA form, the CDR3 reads TGTGCCACCGGTAGTAGTCGTGGCTACACCTTC.

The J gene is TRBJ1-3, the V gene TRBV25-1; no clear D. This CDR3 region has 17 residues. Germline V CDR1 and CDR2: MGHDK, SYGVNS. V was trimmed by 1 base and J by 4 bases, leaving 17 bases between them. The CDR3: CASSESAHRPWGNTIYF. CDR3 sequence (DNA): TGTGCCAGCAGTGAATCTGCCCACAGACCCTGGGGAAACACCATATATTTT.

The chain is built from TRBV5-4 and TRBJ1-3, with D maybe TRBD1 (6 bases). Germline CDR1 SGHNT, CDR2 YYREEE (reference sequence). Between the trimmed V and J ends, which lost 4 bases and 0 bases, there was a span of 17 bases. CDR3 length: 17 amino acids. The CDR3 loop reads CASSPRGGISSGNTIYF. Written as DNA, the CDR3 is TGTGCCAGCAGCCCCCGAGGGGGAATAAGCTCTGGAAACACCATATATTTT. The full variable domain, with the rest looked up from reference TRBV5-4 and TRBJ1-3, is ETGVTQSPTHLIKTRGQQVTLRCSSQSGHNTVSWYQQALGQGPQFIFQYYREEENGRGNFPPRFSGLQFPNYSSELNVNALELDDSALYLCASSPRGGISSGNTIYFGEGSWLTVV.

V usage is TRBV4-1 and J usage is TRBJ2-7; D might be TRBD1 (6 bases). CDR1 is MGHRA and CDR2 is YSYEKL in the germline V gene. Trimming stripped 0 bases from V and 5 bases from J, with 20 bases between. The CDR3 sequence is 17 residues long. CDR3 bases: TGCGCCAGCAGCCAAGACCGGGACACCCAGCCCCTACACGAGCAGTACTTC. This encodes CASSQDRDTQPLHEQYF.

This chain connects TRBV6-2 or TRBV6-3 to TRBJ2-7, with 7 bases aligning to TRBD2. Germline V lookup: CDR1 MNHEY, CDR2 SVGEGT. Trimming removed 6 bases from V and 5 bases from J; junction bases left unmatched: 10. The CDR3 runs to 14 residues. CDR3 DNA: TGTGCCAGCAGCAGGCGGGAGTTTGGCCACGAGCAGTACTTC. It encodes CASSRREFGHEQYF.

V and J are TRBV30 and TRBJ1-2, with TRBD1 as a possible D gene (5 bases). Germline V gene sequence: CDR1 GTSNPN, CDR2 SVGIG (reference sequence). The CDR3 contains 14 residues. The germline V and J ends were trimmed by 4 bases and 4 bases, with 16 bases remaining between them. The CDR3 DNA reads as TGTGCCTGGATCTGGGGCCCCCTCGGCTATGGCTACACCTTC. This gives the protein CAWIWGPLGYGYTF.

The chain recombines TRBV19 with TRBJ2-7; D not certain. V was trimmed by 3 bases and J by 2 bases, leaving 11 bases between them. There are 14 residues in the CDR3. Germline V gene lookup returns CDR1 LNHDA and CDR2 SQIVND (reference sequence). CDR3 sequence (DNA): TGTGCCAGTAGTATTGGAGTGTTTACCTACGAGCAGTACTTC. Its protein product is CASSIGVFTYEQYF.

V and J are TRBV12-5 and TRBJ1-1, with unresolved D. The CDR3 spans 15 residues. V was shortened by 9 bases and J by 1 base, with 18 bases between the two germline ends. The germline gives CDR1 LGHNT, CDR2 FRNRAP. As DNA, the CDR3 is TGTGCTAGCCGGCCGACGTTAACAGAGAACACTGAAGCTTTCTTT. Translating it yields CASRPTLTENTEAFF.

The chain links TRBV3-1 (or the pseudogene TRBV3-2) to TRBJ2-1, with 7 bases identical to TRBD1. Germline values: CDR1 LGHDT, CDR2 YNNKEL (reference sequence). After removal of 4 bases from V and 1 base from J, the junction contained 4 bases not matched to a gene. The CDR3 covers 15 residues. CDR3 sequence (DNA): TGTGCCAGCAGCCGAAACAGGGGTTCCTACAATGAGCAGTTCTTC. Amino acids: CASSRNRGSYNEQFF.

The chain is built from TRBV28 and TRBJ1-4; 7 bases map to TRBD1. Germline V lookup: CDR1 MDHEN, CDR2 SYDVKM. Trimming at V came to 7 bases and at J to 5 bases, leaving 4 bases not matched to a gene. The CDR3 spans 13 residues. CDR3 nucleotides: TGTGCCAGCACGACGACAGGGAATGAAAAACTGTTTTTT. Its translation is CASTTTGNEKLFF.

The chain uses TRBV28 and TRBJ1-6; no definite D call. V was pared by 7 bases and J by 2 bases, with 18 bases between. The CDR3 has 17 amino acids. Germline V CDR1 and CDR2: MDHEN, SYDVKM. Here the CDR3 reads CASTGGGLGTYNSPLHF. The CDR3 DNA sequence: TGTGCCAGCACCGGCGGAGGTTTAGGGACCTATAATTCACCCCTCCACTTT. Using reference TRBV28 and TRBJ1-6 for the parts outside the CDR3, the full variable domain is DVKVTQSSRYLVKRTGEKVFLECVQDMDHENMFWYRQDPGLGLRLIYFSYDVKMKEKGDIPEGYSVSREKKERFSLILESASTNQTSMYLCASTGGGLGTYNSPLHFGNGTRLTVT.

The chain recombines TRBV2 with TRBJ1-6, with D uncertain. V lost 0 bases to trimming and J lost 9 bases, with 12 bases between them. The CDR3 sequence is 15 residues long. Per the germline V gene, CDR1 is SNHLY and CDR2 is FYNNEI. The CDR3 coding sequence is TGTGCCAGCAGTGAAGCCCGGGGAATCGGTTCACCCCTCCACTTT. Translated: CASSEARGIGSPLHF.

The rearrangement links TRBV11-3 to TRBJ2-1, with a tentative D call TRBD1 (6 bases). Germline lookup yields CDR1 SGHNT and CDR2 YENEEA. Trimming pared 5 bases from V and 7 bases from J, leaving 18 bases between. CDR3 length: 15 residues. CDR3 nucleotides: TGTGCCAGCAGCCACCAGTCTGGGGGCGGGAATGAGCAGTTCTTC. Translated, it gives CASSHQSGGGNEQFF.

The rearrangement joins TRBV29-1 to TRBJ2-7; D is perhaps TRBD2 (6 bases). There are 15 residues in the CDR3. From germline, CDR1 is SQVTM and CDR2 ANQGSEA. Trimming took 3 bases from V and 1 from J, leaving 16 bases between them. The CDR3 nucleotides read TGCAGCGTTGAGGTGGGGGGAGTGGGATCCTACGAGCAGTACTTC. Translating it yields CSVEVGGVGSYEQYF.

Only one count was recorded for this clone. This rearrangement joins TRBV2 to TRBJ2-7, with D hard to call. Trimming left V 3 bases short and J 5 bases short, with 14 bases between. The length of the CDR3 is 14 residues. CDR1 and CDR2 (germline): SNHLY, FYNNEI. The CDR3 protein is CASSDPGPIDEQYF. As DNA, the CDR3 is TGTGCCAGCAGTGATCCTGGGCCTATAGACGAGCAGTACTTC.

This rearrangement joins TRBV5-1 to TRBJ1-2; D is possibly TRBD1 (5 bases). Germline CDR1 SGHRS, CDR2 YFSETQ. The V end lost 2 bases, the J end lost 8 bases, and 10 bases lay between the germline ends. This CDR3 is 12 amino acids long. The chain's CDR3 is CASSFTREGYTF. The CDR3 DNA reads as TGCGCCAGCAGCTTTACCAGGGAAGGCTACACCTTC.

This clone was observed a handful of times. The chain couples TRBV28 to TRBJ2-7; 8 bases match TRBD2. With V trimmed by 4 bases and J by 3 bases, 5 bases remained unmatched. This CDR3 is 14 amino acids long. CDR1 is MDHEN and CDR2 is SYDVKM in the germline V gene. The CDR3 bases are TGTGCCAGCAGTTATGAGCGGGGGTACTACGAGCAGTACTTC. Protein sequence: CASSYERGYYEQYF.

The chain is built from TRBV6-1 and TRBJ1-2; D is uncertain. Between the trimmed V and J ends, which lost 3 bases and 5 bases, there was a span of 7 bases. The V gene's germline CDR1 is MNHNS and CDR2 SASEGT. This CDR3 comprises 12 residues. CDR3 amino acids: CASSDVYYGYTF. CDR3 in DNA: TGTGCCAGCAGTGATGTTTATTATGGCTACACCTTC.

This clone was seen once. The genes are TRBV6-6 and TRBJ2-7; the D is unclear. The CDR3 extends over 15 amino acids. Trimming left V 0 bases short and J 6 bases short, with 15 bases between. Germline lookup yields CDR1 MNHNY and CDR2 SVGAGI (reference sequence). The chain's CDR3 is CASSYSTFTNAEQYF. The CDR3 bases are TGTGCCAGCAGTTACTCGACCTTCACTAATGCCGAGCAGTACTTC.

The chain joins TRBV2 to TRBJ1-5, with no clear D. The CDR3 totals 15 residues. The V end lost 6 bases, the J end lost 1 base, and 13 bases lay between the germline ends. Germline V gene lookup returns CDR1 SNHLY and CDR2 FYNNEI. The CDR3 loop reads CASRPNDGSNQPQHF. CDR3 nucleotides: TGTGCCAGCAGACCCAACGACGGGAGCAATCAGCCCCAGCATTTT.

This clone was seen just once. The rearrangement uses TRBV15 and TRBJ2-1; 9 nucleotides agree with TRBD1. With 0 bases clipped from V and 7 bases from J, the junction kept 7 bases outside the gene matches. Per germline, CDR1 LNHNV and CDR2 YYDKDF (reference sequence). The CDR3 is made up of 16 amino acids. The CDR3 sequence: CATSRDPGTGYNEQFF. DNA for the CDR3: TGTGCCACCAGCAGAGATCCCGGGACAGGGTATAATGAGCAGTTCTTC.

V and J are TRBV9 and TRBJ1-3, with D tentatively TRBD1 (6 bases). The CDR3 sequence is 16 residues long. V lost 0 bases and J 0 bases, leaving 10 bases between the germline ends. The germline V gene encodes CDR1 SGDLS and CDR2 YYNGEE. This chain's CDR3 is CASSVGGQISGNTIYF. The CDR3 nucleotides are TGTGCCAGCAGCGTAGGGGGGCAGATCTCTGGAAACACCATATATTTT.

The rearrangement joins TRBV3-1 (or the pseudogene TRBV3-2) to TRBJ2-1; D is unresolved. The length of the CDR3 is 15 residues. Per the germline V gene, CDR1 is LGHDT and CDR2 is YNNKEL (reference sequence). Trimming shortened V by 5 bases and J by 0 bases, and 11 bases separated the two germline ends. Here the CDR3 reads CASSTVLISYNEQFF. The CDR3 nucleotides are TGTGCCAGCAGCACCGTACTGATCTCCTACAATGAGCAGTTCTTC.

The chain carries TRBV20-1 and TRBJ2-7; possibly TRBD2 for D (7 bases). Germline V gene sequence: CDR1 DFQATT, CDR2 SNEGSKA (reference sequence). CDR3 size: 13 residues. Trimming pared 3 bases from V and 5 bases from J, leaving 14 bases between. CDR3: CSASRRGHDEQYF. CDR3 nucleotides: TGCAGTGCTAGTCGGCGGGGGCACGACGAGCAGTACTTC.